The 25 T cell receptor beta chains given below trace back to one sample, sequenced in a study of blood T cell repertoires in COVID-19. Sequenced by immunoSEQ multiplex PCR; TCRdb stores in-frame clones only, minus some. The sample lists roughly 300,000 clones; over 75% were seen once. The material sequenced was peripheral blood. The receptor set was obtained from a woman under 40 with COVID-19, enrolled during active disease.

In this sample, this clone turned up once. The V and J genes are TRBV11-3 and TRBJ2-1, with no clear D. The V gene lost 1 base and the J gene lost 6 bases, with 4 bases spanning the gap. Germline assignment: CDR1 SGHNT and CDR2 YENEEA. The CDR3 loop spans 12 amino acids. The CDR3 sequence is CASSLGPNEQFF. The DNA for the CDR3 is TGTGCCAGCAGCTTAGGGCCCAATGAGCAGTTCTTC.

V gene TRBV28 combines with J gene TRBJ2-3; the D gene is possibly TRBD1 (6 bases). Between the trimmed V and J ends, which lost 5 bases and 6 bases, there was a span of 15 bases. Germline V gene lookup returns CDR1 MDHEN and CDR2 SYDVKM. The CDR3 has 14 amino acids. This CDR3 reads CASSPTDRSDTQYF. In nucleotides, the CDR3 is TGTGCCAGCAGTCCTACGGACAGATCCGATACGCAGTATTTT.

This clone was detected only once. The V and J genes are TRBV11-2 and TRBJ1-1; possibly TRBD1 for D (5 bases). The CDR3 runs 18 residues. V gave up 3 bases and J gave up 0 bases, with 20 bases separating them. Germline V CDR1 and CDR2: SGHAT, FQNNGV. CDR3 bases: TGTGCCAGCAGCTTGTGGGGCCCGGGCAGGAAGGTGAACACTGAAGCTTTCTTT. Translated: CASSLWGPGRKVNTEAFF. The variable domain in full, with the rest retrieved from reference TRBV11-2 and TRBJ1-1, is EAGVAQSPRYKIIEKRQSVAFWCNPISGHATLYWYQQILGQGPKLLIQFQNNGVVDDSQLPKDRFSAERLKGVDSTLKIQPAKLEDSAVYLCASSLWGPGRKVNTEAFFGQGTRLTVV.

Written as DNA, the CDR3 is TGTGCCAGCAGCCAAGTTGGGACTAGACCGTCCGGGGAGCTGTTTTTT. This gives the protein CASSQVGTRPSGELFF. The rearrangement joins TRBV3-1 (or the pseudogene TRBV3-2) to TRBJ2-2; 8 bases are shared with TRBD2. The CDR3 runs 16 residues. V was clipped by 1 base and J by 6 bases; unmatched bases: 7. The germline V gene encodes CDR1 LGHDT and CDR2 YNNKEL (reference sequence).

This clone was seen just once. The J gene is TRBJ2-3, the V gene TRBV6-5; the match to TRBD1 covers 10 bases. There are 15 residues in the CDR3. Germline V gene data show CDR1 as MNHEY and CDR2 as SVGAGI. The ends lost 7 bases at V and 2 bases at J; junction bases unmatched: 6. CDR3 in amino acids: CASTPGQGITDTQYF. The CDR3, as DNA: TGTGCCAGCACCCCGGGACAGGGGATCACAGATACGCAGTATTTT.

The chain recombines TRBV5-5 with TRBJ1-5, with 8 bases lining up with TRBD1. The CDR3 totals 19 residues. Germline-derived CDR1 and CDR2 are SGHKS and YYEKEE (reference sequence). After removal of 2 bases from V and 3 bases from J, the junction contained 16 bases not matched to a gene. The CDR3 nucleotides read TGTGCCAGCAGCTTTGGGGACAGGTTGGGAGGGGTGTACAATCAGCCCCAGCATTTT. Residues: CASSFGDRLGGVYNQPQHF.

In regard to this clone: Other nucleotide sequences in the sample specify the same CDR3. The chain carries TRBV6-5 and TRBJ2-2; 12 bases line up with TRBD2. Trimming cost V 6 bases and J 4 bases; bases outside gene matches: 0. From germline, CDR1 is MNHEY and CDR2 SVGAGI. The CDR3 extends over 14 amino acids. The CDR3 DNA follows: TGTGCCAGCAGACTAGCGGGAGGCACCGGGGAGCTGTTTTTT. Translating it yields CASRLAGGTGELFF.

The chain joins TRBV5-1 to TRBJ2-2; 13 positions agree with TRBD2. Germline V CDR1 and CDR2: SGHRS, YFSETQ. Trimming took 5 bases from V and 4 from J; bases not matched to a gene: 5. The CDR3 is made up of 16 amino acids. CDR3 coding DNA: TGCGCCAGCAGGTCGAGGACTAGCGGGGGCACCGGGGAGCTGTTTTTT. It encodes CASRSRTSGGTGELFF.

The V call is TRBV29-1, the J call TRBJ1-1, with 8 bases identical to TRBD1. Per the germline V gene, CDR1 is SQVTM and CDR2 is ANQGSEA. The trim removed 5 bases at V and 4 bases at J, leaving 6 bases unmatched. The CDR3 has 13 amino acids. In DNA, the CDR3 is TGCAGCGTTACCGACAGGGGCGGCACTGAAGCTTTCTTT. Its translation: CSVTDRGGTEAFF.

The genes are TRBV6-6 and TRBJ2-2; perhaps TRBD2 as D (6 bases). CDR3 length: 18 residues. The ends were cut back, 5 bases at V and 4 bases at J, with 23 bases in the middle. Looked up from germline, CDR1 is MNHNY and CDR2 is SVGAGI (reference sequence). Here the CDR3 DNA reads TGTGCCAGCAGTCCTCAAGGGGAGGCCCTCTCGGGCACCGGGGAGCTGTTTTTT. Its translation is CASSPQGEALSGTGELFF.

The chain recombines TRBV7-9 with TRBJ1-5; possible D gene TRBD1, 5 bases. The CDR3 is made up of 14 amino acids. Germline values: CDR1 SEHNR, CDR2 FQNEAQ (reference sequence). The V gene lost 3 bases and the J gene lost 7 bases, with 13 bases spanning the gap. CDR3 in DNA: TGTGCCAGCAGCTTCGGGGGGAGAGGGCAGCCCCAGCATTTT. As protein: CASSFGGRGQPQHF.

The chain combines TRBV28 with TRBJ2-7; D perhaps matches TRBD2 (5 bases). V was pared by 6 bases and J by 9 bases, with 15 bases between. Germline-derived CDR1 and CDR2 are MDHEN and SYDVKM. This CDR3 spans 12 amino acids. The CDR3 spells CASRNGYGGQYF. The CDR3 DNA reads TGTGCCAGCAGAAATGGGTATGGAGGGCAGTACTTC.

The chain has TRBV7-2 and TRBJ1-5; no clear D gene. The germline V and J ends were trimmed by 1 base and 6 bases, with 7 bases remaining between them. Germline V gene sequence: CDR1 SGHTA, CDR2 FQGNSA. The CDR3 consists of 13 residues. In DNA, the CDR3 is TGTGCCAGCAGCTTAGATCTGAGTCAGCCCCAGCATTTT. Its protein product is CASSLDLSQPQHF.

CDR3 sequence reads: CSVELTLGGYTF. DNA for the CDR3: TGCAGCGTTGAACTAACACTCGGGGGCTACACCTTC. This sequence joins TRBV29-1 and TRBJ1-2; D not resolved. The germline CDR1 and CDR2 sequences are SQVTM and ANQGSEA. V dropped 2 bases and J dropped 8 bases, with 12 bases sitting between them. The CDR3 has 12 amino acids.

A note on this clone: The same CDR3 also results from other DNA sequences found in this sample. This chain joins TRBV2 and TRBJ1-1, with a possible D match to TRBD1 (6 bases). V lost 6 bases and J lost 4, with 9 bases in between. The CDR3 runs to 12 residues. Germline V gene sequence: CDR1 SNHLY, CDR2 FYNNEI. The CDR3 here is CASRRGGTEAFF. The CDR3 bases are TGTGCCAGCAGGAGAGGGGGCACTGAAGCTTTCTTT.

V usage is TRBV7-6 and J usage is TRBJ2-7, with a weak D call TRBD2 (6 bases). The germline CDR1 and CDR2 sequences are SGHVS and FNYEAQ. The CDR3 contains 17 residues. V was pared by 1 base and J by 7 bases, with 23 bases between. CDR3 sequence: CASSLGSSGPYSGEQYF. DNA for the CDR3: TGTGCCAGCAGCTTAGGATCGAGCGGGCCTTACTCGGGGGAGCAGTACTTC.

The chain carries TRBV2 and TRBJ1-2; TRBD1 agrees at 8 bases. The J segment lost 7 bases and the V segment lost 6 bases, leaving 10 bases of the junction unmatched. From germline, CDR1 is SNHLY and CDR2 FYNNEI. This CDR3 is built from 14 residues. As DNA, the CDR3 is TGTGCCAGCAGCCCCCCTCAGGGGGCTCTTGGCTACACCTTC. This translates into CASSPPQGALGYTF.

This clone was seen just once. The CDR3 sequence: CASKTTDYNSPLHF. As DNA, the CDR3 is TGTGCCAGCAAGACGACAGATTATAATTCACCCCTCCACTTT. This chain links TRBV2 with TRBJ1-6; D might be TRBD1 (5 bases). V lost 7 bases and J lost 4, with 11 bases in between. The germline gives CDR1 SNHLY, CDR2 FYNNEI. The CDR3 runs 14 residues.

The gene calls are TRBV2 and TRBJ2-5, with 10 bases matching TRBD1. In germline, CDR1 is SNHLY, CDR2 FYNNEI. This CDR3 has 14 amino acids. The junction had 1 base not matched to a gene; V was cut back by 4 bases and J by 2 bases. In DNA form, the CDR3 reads TGTGCCAGCAGTGGGGACAGGGGTCAAGAGACCCAGTACTTC. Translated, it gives CASSGDRGQETQYF.

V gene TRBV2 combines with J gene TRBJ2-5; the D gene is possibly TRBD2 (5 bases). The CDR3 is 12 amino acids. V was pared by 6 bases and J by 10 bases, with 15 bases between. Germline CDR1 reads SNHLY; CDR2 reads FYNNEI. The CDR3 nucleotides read TGTGCCAGCAGATATGAGGGAACGGTCCAGTACTTC. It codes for CASRYEGTVQYF.

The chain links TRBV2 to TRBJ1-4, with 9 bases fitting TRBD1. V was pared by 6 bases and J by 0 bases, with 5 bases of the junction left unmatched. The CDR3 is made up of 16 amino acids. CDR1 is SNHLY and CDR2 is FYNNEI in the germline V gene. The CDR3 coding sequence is TGTGCCAGCAGCAGGGACAGGGTGGCAACTAATGAAAAACTGTTTTTT. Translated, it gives CASSRDRVATNEKLFF.

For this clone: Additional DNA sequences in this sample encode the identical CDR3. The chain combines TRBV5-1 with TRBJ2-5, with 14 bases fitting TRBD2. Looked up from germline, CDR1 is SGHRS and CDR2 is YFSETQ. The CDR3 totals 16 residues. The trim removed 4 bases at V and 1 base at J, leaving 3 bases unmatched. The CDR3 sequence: CASSTGLAGGQETQYF. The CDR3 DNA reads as TGCGCCAGCAGCACCGGACTAGCGGGAGGCCAAGAGACCCAGTACTTC.

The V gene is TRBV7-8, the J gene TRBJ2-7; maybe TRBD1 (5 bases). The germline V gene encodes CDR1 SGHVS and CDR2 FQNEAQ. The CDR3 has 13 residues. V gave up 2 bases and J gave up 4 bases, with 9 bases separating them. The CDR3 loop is CASSLSGPYEQYF. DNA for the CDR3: TGTGCCAGCAGCTTATCAGGGCCATACGAGCAGTACTTC.

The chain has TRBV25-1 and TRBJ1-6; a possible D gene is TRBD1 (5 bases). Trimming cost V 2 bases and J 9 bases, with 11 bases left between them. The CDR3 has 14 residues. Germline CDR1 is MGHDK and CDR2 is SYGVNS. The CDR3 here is CASSEGWGVSPLHF. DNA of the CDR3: TGTGCCAGCAGTGAAGGGTGGGGGGTTTCACCCCTCCACTTT.

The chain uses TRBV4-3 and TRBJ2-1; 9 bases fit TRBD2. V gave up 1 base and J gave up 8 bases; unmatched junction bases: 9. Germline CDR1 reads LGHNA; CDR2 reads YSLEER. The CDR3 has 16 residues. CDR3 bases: TGCGCCAGCAGCCAAGGGACGGGGACTAGCTTCGATGAGCAGTTCTTC. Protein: CASSQGTGTSFDEQFF.